A selection of T cell receptor beta chains follows, all from one sample in a study of Ad26.COV2.S vaccination and SARS-CoV-2 variants. Generated by immunoSEQ multiplex PCR, the TCRdb table keeps only in-frame clones and is missing some. The repertoire holds roughly 500,000 clones, with nearly 90% as singletons. Specimen: peripheral blood, collected in a trial of Ad26.COV2.S vaccine versus placebo. The receptors were sampled from a person aged 18-60 years who received the Ad26.COV2.S COVID-19 vaccine or a placebo. The CDR3 runs from the conserved cysteine through the conserved F or W. The order of the fields is J gene, V gene, clone size, D gene, CDR3 length, CDR3 DNA, CDR3 protein. The D gene is left open where the match is weak. Rows may omit the clone size; those that give it use once, few, many or a size class.

TRBJ2-7 TRBV9 - TRBD2 14 TGTGCCAGCAGCGTATCGGGACTAGATTACGAGCAGTACTTC CASSVSGLDYEQYF
TRBJ2-2 TRBV9 - - 13 TGTGCCAGCAGCGTTCTAGCTCCCGGGGAGCTGTTTTTT CASSVLAPGELFF
TRBJ1-1 TRBV3-1/TRBV3-2 - TRBD1 14 TGTGCCAGCAGCCCCGGGACAGGGATCACTGAAGCTTTCTTT CASSPGTGITEAFF
TRBJ1-1 TRBV4-2 - TRBD1 15 TGTGCCAGCAGCCGGGCGACAGGGGAAAACACTGAAGCTTTCTTT CASSRATGENTEAFF
TRBJ1-6 TRBV7-9 - - 16 TGTGCCAGCAGCTTGTTTGAGGGGGTCCATAATTCACCCCTCCACTTT CASSLFEGVHNSPLHF
TRBJ1-6 TRBV9 once - 15 TGTGCCAGCAGCGTAAAGGGGGGCTTTAATTCACCCCTCCACTTT CASSVKGGFNSPLHF
TRBJ2-2 TRBV11-2 - - 14 TGTGCCAGCAGCATGGGTCCTTACACCGGGGAGCTGTTTTTT CASSMGPYTGELFF
TRBJ2-5 TRBV4-3 - - 16 TGCGCCAGCAGCCAAGCTCGAGGGGTGAGGGAAGAGACCCAGTACTTC CASSQARGVREETQYF
TRBJ2-2 TRBV7-2 - TRBD2 14 TGTGCCAGCAGCCCTTGGGGGGGTGGCGGGGAGCTGTTTTTT CASSPWGGGGELFF
TRBJ2-1 TRBV5-4 - - 17 TGTGCCAGCAGCACCGGGGGGAACAGGGTCGGGTACAATGAGCAGTTCTTC CASSTGGNRVGYNEQFF
TRBJ1-2 TRBV28 - TRBD1 16 TGTGCCAGCAGTCACCAACTTCAGGGGGGGGACTATGGCTACACCTTC CASSHQLQGGDYGYTF
TRBJ1-5 TRBV5-6 - - 14 TGTGCCAGCAGCTTGAGTTGGGTTGGTCAGCCCCAGCATTTT CASSLSWVGQPQHF
TRBJ1-1 TRBV28 - - 16 TGTGCCAGCAGCTCTCCTCGGGAGGTACGTACCACTGAAGCTTTCTTT CASSSPREVRTTEAFF
TRBJ2-2 TRBV5-1 - - 15 TGCGCCAGCTCTACCGGGACGGGTAACACCGGGGAGCTGTTTTTT CASSTGTGNTGELFF
TRBJ1-2 TRBV18 - - 13 TGTGCCAGCCGACATCCCGGGGGACATGGCTACACCTTC CASRHPGGHGYTF
TRBJ1-5 TRBV6-5 - - 16 TGTGCCAGCAGTTACTATGGGACGGCCTTCAATCAGCCCCAGCATTTT CASSYYGTAFNQPQHF
TRBJ1-1 TRBV2 - - 14 TGTGCCAGCAGTGTTGTAGGGAGGAGAACTGAAGCTTTCTTT CASSVVGRRTEAFF
TRBJ2-1 TRBV11-1 - - 14 TGTGCCAGCAGCTTAGAACAGGGAAGGGTTGAGCAGTTCTTC CASSLEQGRVEQFF
TRBJ2-1 TRBV7-3 many TRBD2 15 TGTGCCAGCAGCTACTCGGGACTAGAAGAGGATGAGCAGTTCTTC CASSYSGLEEDEQFF
TRBJ2-3 TRBV29-1 - - 14 TGCAGCGTTGAATCCCAGGGCCTTCAAGATACGCAGTATTTT CSVESQGLQDTQYF
TRBJ2-3 TRBV5-1 - - 14 TGCGCCAGCAGCTCCGGACAGTGGGAGGATACGCAGTATTTT CASSSGQWEDTQYF
TRBJ2-1 TRBV29-1 - TRBD2 13 TGCAGCGTTGAAGGGGCGGGGGGAAATGAGCAGTTCTTC CSVEGAGGNEQFF
TRBJ1-3 TRBV7-9 - - 16 TGTGCCAGCAGCTTCAGTACTTCCCTCTCTGGAAACACCATATATTTT CASSFSTSLSGNTIYF
TRBJ2-7 TRBV6-6 - TRBD1 14 TGTGCCAGCACCTTGACAGGGGCGATTTACGAGCAGTACTTC CASTLTGAIYEQYF